The clone carrying this T cell receptor (beta chain) was observed a few times. This sample was taken from a study of cytomegalovirus exposure and HLA in healthy donors. Repertoires were generated with immunoSEQ multiplex PCR, while TCRdb's copy carries only in-frame clones and drops some. This table holds 120,000 or so clones, about 87% found once. CDR3 size: 15 residues. The V end lost 5 bases, the J end lost 0 bases, and 14 bases lay between the germline ends. Germline CDR1 is SGHRS and CDR2 is YFSETQ. This receptor was obtained from a woman aged 18-35 years in good health and CMV-seronegative. The sequenced material came from PBMCs. The chain carries TRBV5-1 and TRBJ1-2; weak D call: TRBD1 (6 bases). The CDR3 spells CASSTTGHANYGYTF. The DNA for the CDR3 is TGCGCCAGCAGTACAACGGGACACGCTAACTATGGCTACACCTTC.